This note documents a single T cell receptor beta chain sequence. No cognate antigen has been identified for it. One base away there is no much larger clone; base qualities are not given. The data stem from a study of shared T cell receptors in the human thymus (dated by TCRdb to 2020 to 2023). With respect to the entire study: The study examined how self-reactive, shared T-cell receptor alpha chains are generated in the human thymus.

Reading from cysteine to phenylalanine, the CDR3 counts 20 amino acids. The only DNA kept is the CDR3, 60 bases in frame from the first base. CDR1 and CDR2 were assigned from the germline V gene as SGHDN and FVKESK. At the junction V is shortened by 1 base and J by 2 bases; bases outside the gene matches: 14. Receptor libraries were prepared by the immunoSEQ multiplex PCR assay. The table was pulled from immuneACCESS by TCRdb, which kept in-frame rearrangements only. Such tables lose some clones; where checked, under half of the loss comes from unresolved V genes, and the rest has no known cause. The sample contains some 640,000 clones, more than 75% of them found a single time. The ten largest clones take up over 0.008% of the sample. This same sample was also taken into another study, of human thymus T cells. The second investigation adds: Donors were immunologically healthy infants undergoing open corrective cardiac surgery for congenital heart defects in Finland. Thymus tissue was obtained as surgical resects removed during corrective cardiac surgery. Usage of V and J gene segments appeared to be biased in both the thymic and the peripheral blood repertoires. Highly overlapping thymic TCR repertoires among unrelated individuals were reported in the related research. The study described the TCR alpha and beta repertoires in roughly 8 infant thymus samples and a handful of matching peripheral blood samples. Donor ages ranging from roughly 6 to 244 days were recorded, and several male and a couple of female infants were included in the cohort. After being mechanically released from the tissue, thymocytes were kept at -70 degrees C in pellets of about 9.5-30 million cells. Genomic DNA was extracted from frozen cell pellets with a QIAsymphony instrument. Using the immunoSEQ multiplex PCR assay, the TCRB and TCRAD loci were amplified from a standardized quantity of quality-controlled genomic DNA. The amplicons covered the V(D)J region and were long enough to include the CDR3 and to identify the V and J genes. The commercial immunoSEQ service was used to sequence amplicons on an Illumina platform. Corrections for primer bias and sequencing errors followed previously described methods, while TCRAD and TCRB definitions were based on the IMGT database. Analysis of the repertoires was done with immunoSEQ Analyzer 3.0 and VDJTools and included basic statistics, V/J segment usage, diversity estimates, rarefaction and pairwise overlap. Chao1, ChaoE, Efron-Thisted, Shannon and inverse Simpson indices were used to estimate diversity, which was also estimated on datasets down-sampled to the smallest sample. For repertoire overlap, CDR3 nucleotide sequence, V gene and J gene had to match strictly, and clustering was done by Jaccard-based multidimensional scaling. Thymus samples yielded on average about 810,000 unique TCRB clonotypes, compared with 70,000 to 85,000 from blood samples.

The chain couples TRBV14 to TRBJ2-3, with 11 bases aligning to TRBD2. This receptor was taken from a boy in the first two years of life with a congenital heart defect. Donor details come from another sample of the same person, matched by shared clones. Material: thymocytes. Read as DNA, the sequence is TGTGCCAGCAGCCAAGCGTCTAGCGGGGGGTCCTCTACTCCCACAGATACGCAGTATTTT. This codes for CASSQASSGGSSTPTDTQYF.